This T cell receptor beta chain comes out of a study of shared clonotypes between healthy human individuals. Study-level points and caveats: Larger richness was generally estimated for naive than memory subsets. When naive CD4 clonotypes were compared across several donors, 4% to 5.5% were shared. Sampling included only blood; tissue repertoires likely differ.

Using immunoSEQ multiplex PCR, the repertoire was profiled, and TCRdb retains in-frame clones only, with some absent. The sample has approximately 2,300,000 clones; about nine tenths are singletons. Germline lookup yields CDR1 MGHRA and CDR2 YSYEKL. This CDR3 comprises 14 residues. The ends lost 2 bases at V and 11 bases at J; junction bases unmatched: 10. To note about this clone: The antigen is not known.

The sequenced sample was naive CD4+ T cells from PBMCs. Stated subset: CD45RA+ positively selected. V is TRBV4-1 and J is TRBJ1-1, with 8 nucleotides matching TRBD1. The sequence derives from a man between 18 and 29 years old in good health. Some clones in this sample may be carry-over from other donors' samples. For the CDR3, the DNA is TGCGCCAGCAGCCAAACGACAGGGGCCGGAGACGCTTTCTTT. Protein sequence: CASSQTTGAGDAFF.